This TCR beta chain was identified in a study of beta chain features in type 1 diabetes. Expressed TCRB transcripts were sequenced because the entire RNA isolate underwent reverse transcription. Deep immunoSEQ sequencing covered naive, central memory and regulatory T cell samples. Data came from immunoSEQ multiplex PCR; TCRdb stores just in-frame clones and leaves some out. The sample lists under 950,000 clones, about a sixth occurring once. From germline, CDR1 is MNHEY and CDR2 SMNVEV (reference sequence). The CDR3 runs to 18 residues. Trimming cost V 6 bases and J 5 bases, with 26 bases left between them. All sorted populations exceeded 95% purity.

This sequence was found in a woman younger than 30 in good health. Sample: naive CD4+ T cells from blood. V and J are TRBV27 and TRBJ2-1; TRBD1 or TRBD2 may be the D gene (5 bases each). The CDR3 reads CASSARRTKIQSHNEQFF. CDR3 DNA: TGTGCCAGCAGCGCCAGGAGGACAAAGATTCAATCCCACAATGAGCAGTTCTTC.